This T cell receptor (beta chain) was retrieved from a study of blood T cell repertoires in COVID-19. Study-level information: Italy, Spain and the United States were the sources of the convalescent and acute COVID-19 samples.

Trimming cost V 4 bases and J 2 bases, with 17 bases left between them. The CDR3 runs 16 residues. Germline V gives CDR1 SGHNT, CDR2 YYREEE (reference sequence). Libraries were prepared by immunoSEQ multiplex PCR; TCRdb keeps only in-frame clonotypes and omits some of them. In the table there are some 290,000 clones, nearly 90% of which are singletons. The sample comprised peripheral blood. This TCR was recovered from a woman in her thirties or forties with COVID-19, enrolled during active disease. The rearrangement joins TRBV5-4 to TRBJ2-3; possibly TRBD2 for D (6 bases). CDR3 residues: CASSPLATILTDTQYF. The CDR3 nucleotides are TGTGCCAGCAGCCCCCTAGCGACCATACTCACAGATACGCAGTATTTT.